These T cell receptor beta chains were read from a single sample in a study of early T cells in non-severe SARS-CoV-2 infection. Each CDR3 protein is one row after TCRdb ran MiXCR on the 5' RACE reads. The sample has some 71,000 distinct CDR3 sequences; roughly a tenth are singletons. Sequenced sample: whole blood. Receptors were obtained from an adult who was a healthcare worker with PCR-confirmed SARS-CoV-2 infection or an uninfected control (not recorded which). The CDR3 runs from the conserved cysteine through the conserved F or W. The D gene is left open where the match is weak. Size is omitted from some rows. Given values are once, few, many or a class for expanded clones.

j_call d_call clone_size v_call cdr3_nt cdr3_aa
TRBJ2-7 TRBD1 - TRBV6-5 TGTGCCAGCAACCCCAGGGGGTCGTCCACTACCGAGCAGTACTTC CASNPRGSSTTEQYF
TRBJ2-7 TRBD2 many TRBV6-2/TRBV6-3 TGTGCCAGCAGACCCAGCGGGAGTAGACACGAGCAGTACTTC CASRPSGSRHEQYF
TRBJ2-1 - many TRBV7-9 TGTGCCAGCAGCTTATACGGTTGGGGGGAAGGTGGAAATGAGCAGTTCTTC CASSLYGWGEGGNEQFF
TRBJ2-5 - many TRBV20-1 TGCAGTGCACTAACAGGGAGAGGGGGAGAGACCCAGTACTTC CSALTGRGGETQYF
TRBJ1-2 - many TRBV30 TGTGCCTGGAGGGAGTCAGCCGGTGGCTACACCTTC CAWRESAGGYTF
TRBJ1-1 - - TRBV29-1 TGCAGCGTTCGGAGCATCGACACTGAAGCTTTCTTT CSVRSIDTEAFF
TRBJ2-7 - many TRBV15 TGTGCCACCAGCAGAGATCTCCAACTACCCCGGAGGTTC CATSRDLQLPRRF
TRBJ2-3 - many TRBV29-1 TGCAGCGTTGAAGATGGGGACATTGATACGCAGTATTTT CSVEDGDIDTQYF
TRBJ2-3 - - TRBV20-1 TGCAGTGCTGGATTAGGCATGGTCTCAGATACGCAGTATTTT CSAGLGMVSDTQYF
TRBJ2-5 TRBD2 - TRBV5-5 TGTGCCAGCAGCTTGGAACAAGCGGGAGGGCCGTTAGAGACCCAGTACTTC CASSLEQAGGPLETQYF
TRBJ2-7 - - TRBV7-2 TGTGCCAGCAGCTTAGGGCGGGCCACCTACGAGCAGTACTTC CASSLGRATYEQYF
TRBJ2-2 - many TRBV7-9 TGTGCCAGCAGCTTAAGGACGGCCACCGGGGAGCTGTTTTTT CASSLRTATGELFF
TRBJ2-1 TRBD2 many TRBV5-1 TGCGCCAGCAGCTCTGGGGTGGTTAGCGGGAGAGGAAATGAGCAGTTCTTC CASSSGVVSGRGNEQFF
TRBJ2-1 TRBD2 many TRBV7-9 TGTGCCAGCAAGATTAGCGGGAGGGACGAGCAGTTCTTC CASKISGRDEQFF
TRBJ1-1 TRBD1 - TRBV20-1 TGCAGTGCTAGAGGACCCCTTGGGACAGGGGCGAGTCGGGACACTGAAGCTTTCTTT CSARGPLGTGASRDTEAFF
TRBJ2-5 - many TRBV20-1 TGCAGTGCTAGAGTCCAGGTCTCGGAGACCCAGTACTTC CSARVQVSETQYF
TRBJ1-4 - - TRBV6-1 TGTGCCAGTCGTATACCCAGGTCAGGGGTGCGAAAACTGTTTTTT CASRIPRSGVRKLFF
TRBJ2-1 TRBD2 many TRBV10-3 TGTGCCATCAGATACCGGACTAGCGGGAGGGAGCAGTTCTTC CAIRYRTSGREQFF
TRBJ2-1 TRBD2 many TRBV2 TGTGCCAGCAGTGATGGGGCGGGGGAATACAATGAGCAGTTCTTC CASSDGAGEYNEQFF
TRBJ1-2 - - TRBV29-1 TGCAGTGCAGGCAGGGACTATGGCTACACCTTC CSAGRDYGYTF
TRBJ2-7 - - TRBV20-1 TGCAGTGCGGGGAGTAGGTCCTACGAGCAGTACTTC CSAGSRSYEQYF
TRBJ2-7 - - TRBV3-1 TGTGCCAGCAGCCAAGATAGGGGCAGGATCCAATACGAGCAGTACTTC CASSQDRGRIQYEQYF
TRBJ2-3 TRBD1 - TRBV29-1 TGCAGCGTTGGGAGAGGGACAGTAAGCACAGATACGCAGTATTTT CSVGRGTVSTDTQYF
TRBJ2-2 - - TRBV7-8 TGTGCCAGCAGCAAACTACCGGGGCCCCAAGAAAATCTGTTTTTT CASSKLPGPQENLFF
TRBJ1-2 TRBD1 many TRBV29-1 TGCAGCGTAAGGACAGGGGGGAACTATGGCTACACCTTC CSVRTGGNYGYTF
TRBJ2-7 - - TRBV19 TGTGCCAGTAGTATCGCCCCGGACAGAGTCGAGCAGTACTTC CASSIAPDRVEQYF
TRBJ2-7 TRBD1 many TRBV10-3 TGTGCCATCTCAAACACGGGACAGGGGATCTACGAGCAGTACTTC CAISNTGQGIYEQYF
TRBJ1-1 TRBD1 many TRBV11-2 TGTGCCAGCAGCGCGAGCCGGGACAGTGAAGCTTTCTTT CASSASRDSEAFF
TRBJ2-1 - many TRBV11-2 TGTGCCAGCAGCCTGGGCCTGAGAAATGAGCAGTTCTTC CASSLGLRNEQFF
TRBJ2-2 TRBD2 - TRBV12-3/TRBV12-4 TGTGCCAGCAGCCCGGGACTAGCGAACACCGGGGAGCTGTTTTTT CASSPGLANTGELFF
TRBJ1-1 - many TRBV6-2/TRBV6-3 TGTGCCAGCAGTGGTTCACGGGGAGCTTTCTTT CASSGSRGAFF
TRBJ2-3 TRBD2 - TRBV7-2 TGTGCCAGCAGCTTTCAACGGGGGGGCCCTAGCACAGATACGCAGTATTTT CASSFQRGGPSTDTQYF
TRBJ1-1 - - TRBV5-1 TGCGCCAGCAGCGGTCTGGACGTGAACACTGAAGCTTTCTTT CASSGLDVNTEAFF
TRBJ2-7 TRBD1 many TRBV7-2 TGTGCCAGCAGCCCCCGGACAGGGGGGTACGAGCAGTACTTC CASSPRTGGYEQYF
TRBJ2-3 TRBD2 many TRBV20-1 TGCAGTGCTGGGGCAGCGGGAGAAGGAGATACGCAGTATTTT CSAGAAGEGDTQYF
TRBJ2-7 TRBD1 many TRBV7-2 TGTGCCAGCAGCGGGTCCGGGACAGGCCTGGGGGAGCAGTACTTC CASSGSGTGLGEQYF
TRBJ2-1 - many TRBV20-1 TGCAGTGCTAGAGGGGAGAGCGGTGAGTCGCGGGAGCAGTTCTTC CSARGESGESREQFF
TRBJ1-2 - - TRBV3-1 TGTGCCAGCAGCCAGAGTTCAGGACCGAATTATGGCTACACCTTC CASSQSSGPNYGYTF
TRBJ2-3 TRBD2 many TRBV11-2 TGTGCCAGCAGCTTCTACACTAGCGGGAGGACAGATACGCAGTATTTT CASSFYTSGRTDTQYF
TRBJ2-1 - - TRBV3-1 TGTGCCAGCAGCTTTTTTACGAATGAGCAGTTCTTC CASSFFTNEQFF
TRBJ2-5 - few TRBV18 TGTGCCAGCTCACCAAATTCCGATAAGACCCAGTACTTC CASSPNSDKTQYF
TRBJ2-1 TRBD1 many TRBV7-8 TGTGCCAGCAGCCGACAGGGGGTCAATGAGCAGTTCTTC CASSRQGVNEQFF
TRBJ1-2 - - TRBV20-1 TGCAGTGCTAGAGAAACAGGGAACCCCTTCTATGGCTACACCTTC CSARETGNPFYGYTF
TRBJ1-1 - many TRBV29-1 TGCAGCGTTGAAGAGGCGGCTAACACTGAAGCTTTCTTT CSVEEAANTEAFF
TRBJ2-1 TRBD2 - TRBV19 TGTGCCAGTAGGTCCGGGACTAGCGTCCATGAGCAGTTCTTC CASRSGTSVHEQFF
TRBJ2-3 TRBD2 many TRBV4-3 TGCGCCAGCAGCCAAGAGGGGACTAGCGGGAGTTTAGGCGATACGCAGTATTTT CASSQEGTSGSLGDTQYF
TRBJ2-1 TRBD1 many TRBV7-6 TGTGCCAGCAGCCTTAGAGGGACAGAAGTTCAGTTCTTC CASSLRGTEVQFF